This T cell receptor (beta chain) is drawn from a study of graft-versus-host responses after intestinal transplantation. Study-wide context: Induction with anti-thymocyte globulin, then tacrolimus and steroids for 2 to 3 years, was given to all recipients. Study outcomes and limitations: GvH clones turned up in recipient marrow; some had shown up first in ileum or blood. Levels of circulating GvH clones at their peak were associated with early post-transplant HvG declines.

This table comes from immunoSEQ multiplex PCR, and its TCRdb copy is limited to in-frame clones, with some not included. The data hold about 31,000 clones, with roughly 80% observed a single time. Comment on this clone: Its antigen is not identified.

Sample: unstimulated CD8+ T cells sorted from spleen or lymph node cells, taken before intestinal transplant. The TCR comes from a human donor who received an intestinal transplant.

The CDR3 sequence is CASSQVLGLAHTDTQYF. The CDR3 DNA is TGCGCCAGCAGCCAAGTCCTGGGACTAGCTCACACAGATACGCAGTATTTT. The chain combines TRBV4-1 with TRBJ2-3, with 9 nucleotides matching TRBD2. CDR1 MGHRA and CDR2 YSYEKL come from the germline V gene. CDR3 length: 17 residues. V lost 1 base, J lost 2 bases, and 7 bases stayed unmatched.